A selection of T cell receptor beta chains follows, all from one sample in a study of T cell changes during pregnancy in multiple sclerosis. Repertoires were generated with immunoSEQ multiplex PCR, while TCRdb's copy carries only in-frame clones and drops some. Among roughly 40,000 clones listed, 92% were seen once. The sample in question was CD4+ T cells from peripheral blood mononuclear cells, obtained in the first trimester of pregnancy. The source is a female donor with multiple sclerosis, enrolled in a pregnancy study. Both conserved end residues are part of each CDR3. D genes are given only for firm matches. Only some rows state a clone size, as once, few, many or a class for expanded clones.

TRBV7-9	TRBJ1-2	-	-	15	TGTGCCAGCAGCTCCACCGGGACTACGGTGGTAGGCTACACCTTC	CASSSTGTTVVGYTF
TRBV4-2	TRBJ1-5	TRBD1	-	15	TGTGCCAGCAGCCAAGAGGACAGGGCGAATCAGCCCCAGCATTTT	CASSQEDRANQPQHF
TRBV5-1	TRBJ2-5	TRBD2	-	15	TGCGCCAGCAGCTTGCGGGGGGTTGGCCAAGAGACCCAGTACTTC	CASSLRGVGQETQYF
TRBV2	TRBJ1-6	-	-	13	TGTGCCACGAGGGTGGAGGGTAATTCACCCCTCCACTTT	CATRVEGNSPLHF
TRBV18	TRBJ2-5	-	-	14	TGTGCCAGCTCACCACTTCGGGACCAAGAGACCCAGTACTTC	CASSPLRDQETQYF
TRBV18	TRBJ1-2	TRBD1	-	13	TGTGCCAGCTCACCAACAGGGGCTCGCGGCTACACCTTC	CASSPTGARGYTF
TRBV5-1	TRBJ1-2	-	-	15	TGCGCCAGCAGCTTGGATGGGGCGGAAAACTATGGCTACACCTTC	CASSLDGAENYGYTF
TRBV6-1	TRBJ2-7	TRBD1	-	19	TGTGCCAGCAGTGAATTTGGCAGGGGGTTCGGGTCGAGCTCCTACGAGCAGTACTTC	CASSEFGRGFGSSSYEQYF
TRBV7-9	TRBJ2-5	-	-	14	TGTGCCAGCAGCTATAGCCGGAGAGAAGAGACCCAGTACTTC	CASSYSRREETQYF
TRBV5-1	TRBJ1-1	TRBD1	few	15	TGCGCCAGCAGCTTACGACAGGGATTTAAGACTGAAGCTTTCTTT	CASSLRQGFKTEAFF
TRBV28	TRBJ2-5	-	-	12	TGTGCCACCCAGGAGGACCAAGAGACCCAGTACTTC	CATQEDQETQYF
TRBV27	TRBJ2-7	TRBD2	once	14	TGTGCCAGCAGTCCTCGGACTAGCGGCTACGAGCAGTACTTC	CASSPRTSGYEQYF
TRBV19	TRBJ2-1	-	-	15	TGTGCCAGCTCATTAATTGGTAACGGTTACAATGAGCAGTTCTTC	CASSLIGNGYNEQFF
TRBV5-4	TRBJ1-1	-	-	14	TGTGCCAGCAGCTTGGACAGAAAGAACACTGAAGCTTTCTTT	CASSLDRKNTEAFF
TRBV7-9	TRBJ2-1	TRBD2	-	14	TGTGCCAGCAGCCTGAGCGGGGGGACCGTTGAGCAGTTCTTC	CASSLSGGTVEQFF
TRBV7-9	TRBJ2-5	-	-	15	TGTGCCAGCAGCGCGACAGGAGCAAAACAAGAGACCCAGTACTTC	CASSATGAKQETQYF
TRBV7-2	TRBJ1-3	-	-	15	TGTGCCAGCAGCTTAAAAGGGGAGGGGGGAAACACCATATATTTT	CASSLKGEGGNTIYF
TRBV30	TRBJ1-1	-	-	13	TGTGCCTGGAGCTTCACGACGGGCACTGAAGCTTTCTTT	CAWSFTTGTEAFF
TRBV28	TRBJ2-3	-	-	18	TGTGCCAGCAGTTTCCCATCGACTATTGGACCAAGCACAGATACGCAGTATTTT	CASSFPSTIGPSTDTQYF
TRBV5-5	TRBJ2-5	TRBD2	-	16	TGTGCCAGCAGCGAACCGGGACTAGCGGATCAAGAGACCCAGTACTTC	CASSEPGLADQETQYF
TRBV5-1	TRBJ1-2	TRBD1	-	14	TGCGCCAGCAGCTTGGAGGCAGGGGGGAACGGCTACACCTTC	CASSLEAGGNGYTF
TRBV2	TRBJ1-4	-	-	11	TGTGCCAGCAGTGTTATTGAAAAACTGTTTTTT	CASSVIEKLFF
TRBV7-8	TRBJ2-7	TRBD2	-	15	TGTGCCAGCAGCTTAGTCCTAGCGGGAGCCTACGAGCAGTACTTC	CASSLVLAGAYEQYF
TRBV28	TRBJ1-4	-	once	14	TGTGCCAGCAGTCAGACAAAAGTTAATGAAAAACTGTTTTTT	CASSQTKVNEKLFF
TRBV4-2	TRBJ2-7	-	-	15	TGTGCCAGCAGCCGCTCAGGGGCTACGGGATACGAGCAGTACTTC	CASSRSGATGYEQYF
TRBV4-1	TRBJ2-7	-	-	15	TGCGCCAGCAGCCCAATACGAGTGTTGGTGAACGAGCAGTACTTC	CASSPIRVLVNEQYF
TRBV30	TRBJ2-3	-	-	14	TGTGCCTGGAGTGTACGAGCGGGCACAGATACGCAGTATTTT	CAWSVRAGTDTQYF
TRBV14	TRBJ2-7	-	-	13	TGTGCCAGCAGCCAAGTGCGGGGATACGAGCAGTACTTC	CASSQVRGYEQYF
TRBV28	TRBJ1-1	TRBD1	-	15	TGTGCCAGCAGTTCATCGACAGGGGGCGGCACTGAAGCTTTCTTT	CASSSSTGGGTEAFF
TRBV7-2	TRBJ1-5	-	-	13	TGTGCCAGCAGCTTAGCGAGGGATCAGCCCCAGCATTTT	CASSLARDQPQHF
TRBV9	TRBJ2-5	-	once	17	TGTGCCAGCAGCGGGGGGGTGGGATACCCGTACCAAGAGACCCAGTACTTC	CASSGGVGYPYQETQYF
TRBV7-2	TRBJ2-7	-	-	16	TGTGCCAGCAGCCCAGCCCAGGGCCTGACCCCCCACGAGCAGTACTTC	CASSPAQGLTPHEQYF
TRBV19	TRBJ2-7	TRBD1	-	15	TGTGCCAGTAGCCGACAACCGGGACAGGGGAACGAGCAGTACTTC	CASSRQPGQGNEQYF
TRBV19	TRBJ1-1	-	few	15	TGTGCCAGTAGAACAGGGTTCGACCCCGACACTGAAGCTTTCTTT	CASRTGFDPDTEAFF
TRBV29-1	TRBJ1-2	-	-	11	TGCAGCGCCCGAAGGGGGAAAGGCTACACCTTC	CSARRGKGYTF
TRBV29-1	TRBJ2-4	-	-	11	TGCAGCGTTGTTCAGGGGAACATTCAGTACTTC	CSVVQGNIQYF
TRBV6-5	TRBJ2-7	-	-	14	TGTGCCAGCAGAGCCAGGGGTCCCTCCTACGAGCAGTACTTC	CASRARGPSYEQYF
TRBV10-1	TRBJ2-2	TRBD1	-	16	TGCGCCAGCGGTATCCGGGACAGGGGGAACACCGGGGAGCTGTTTTTT	CASGIRDRGNTGELFF